This paragraph covers one T cell receptor beta chain sequence. This specimen belongs to a study of shared clonotypes between healthy human individuals. Profiled with immunoSEQ multiplex PCR; TCRdb holds only in-frame clones, not every one. Of 730,000 or so clones in the sample, 60% to 80% were seen once. Between the trimmed V and J ends, which lost 0 bases and 3 bases, there was a span of 9 bases. CDR1 SGHNT and CDR2 YENEEA come from the germline V gene. CDR3 length: 15 residues. The chain is built from TRBV11-3 and TRBJ2-1; D is possibly TRBD1 or TRBD2 (5 bases each). What was sequenced was memory CD4+ T cells sorted from blood. Subset meaning: CD45RA-negative fraction. The origin of this receptor is a woman in her 30s in good health. The CDR3 protein is CASSLEGVDYNEQFF. The CDR3 DNA follows: TGTGCCAGCAGCTTAGAGGGGGTAGACTACAATGAGCAGTTCTTC.